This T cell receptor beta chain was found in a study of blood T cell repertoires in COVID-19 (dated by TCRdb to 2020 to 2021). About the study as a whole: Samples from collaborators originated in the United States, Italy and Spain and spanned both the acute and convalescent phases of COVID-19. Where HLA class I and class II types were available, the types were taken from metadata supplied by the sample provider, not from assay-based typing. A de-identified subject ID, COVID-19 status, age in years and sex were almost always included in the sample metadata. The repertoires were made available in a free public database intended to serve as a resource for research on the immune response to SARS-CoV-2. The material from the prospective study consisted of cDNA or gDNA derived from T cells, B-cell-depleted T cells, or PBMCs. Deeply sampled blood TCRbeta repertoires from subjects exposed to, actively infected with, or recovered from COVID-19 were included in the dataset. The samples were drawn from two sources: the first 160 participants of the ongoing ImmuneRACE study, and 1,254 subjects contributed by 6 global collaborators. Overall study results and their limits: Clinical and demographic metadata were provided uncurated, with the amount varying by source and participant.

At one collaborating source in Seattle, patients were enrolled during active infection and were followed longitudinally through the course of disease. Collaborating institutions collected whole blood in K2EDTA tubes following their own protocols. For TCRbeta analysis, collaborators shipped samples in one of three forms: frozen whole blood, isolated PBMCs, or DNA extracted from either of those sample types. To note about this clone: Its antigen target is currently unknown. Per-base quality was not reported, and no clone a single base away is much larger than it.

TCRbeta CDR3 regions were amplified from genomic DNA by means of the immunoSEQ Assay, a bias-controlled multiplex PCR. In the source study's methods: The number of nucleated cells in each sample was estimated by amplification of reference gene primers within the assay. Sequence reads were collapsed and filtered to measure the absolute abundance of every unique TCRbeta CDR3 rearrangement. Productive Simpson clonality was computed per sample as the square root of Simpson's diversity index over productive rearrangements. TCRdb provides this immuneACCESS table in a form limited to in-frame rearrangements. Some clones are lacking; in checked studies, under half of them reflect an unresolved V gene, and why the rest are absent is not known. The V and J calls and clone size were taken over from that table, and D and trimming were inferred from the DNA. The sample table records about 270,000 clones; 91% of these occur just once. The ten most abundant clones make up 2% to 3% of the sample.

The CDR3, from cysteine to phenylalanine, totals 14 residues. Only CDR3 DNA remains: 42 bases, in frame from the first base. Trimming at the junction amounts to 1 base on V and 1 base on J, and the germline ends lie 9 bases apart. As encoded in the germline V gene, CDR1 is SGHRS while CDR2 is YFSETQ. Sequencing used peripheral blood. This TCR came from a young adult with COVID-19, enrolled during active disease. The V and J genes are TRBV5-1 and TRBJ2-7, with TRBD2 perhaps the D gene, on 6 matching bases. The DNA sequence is TGCGCCAGCAGCTTGACTAGCTCTTCCTACGAGCAGTACTTC. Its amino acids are CASSLTSSSYEQYF. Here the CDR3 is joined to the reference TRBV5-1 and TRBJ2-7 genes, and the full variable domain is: KAGVTQTPRYLIKTRGQQVTLSCSPISGHRSVSWYQQTPGQGLQFLFEYFSETQRNKGNFPGRFSGRQFSNSRSEMNVSTLELGDSALYLCASSLTSSSYEQYFGPGTRLTVT.